Included here is one T cell receptor beta chain sequence, with context. The antigen it recognizes is unknown. Base qualities were left out, and no much larger clone turns up one base away. A case-control design nested within a healthcare worker cohort in London, UK, was used, with weekly nasopharyngeal swab PCR tests and blood sampling performed. Healthcare workers were enrolled in the week of the UK lockdown, from 23 to 31 March 2020, and were followed every week for up to roughly 15 weeks. Receptor libraries were prepared by 5' RACE. Sequencing took place on a NextSeq 500. Unique molecular identifiers were attached to individual cDNA molecules in the TCR library protocol so that sequencing error and PCR bias could be corrected. TCR alpha and beta chains were both sequenced, and the abundances of alpha and beta sequences in each sample were closely correlated with each other. In the authors' own workflow: Decombinator V4 was used to annotate the V gene, J gene and CDR3 of the TCR sequences. Expanded TCRs were defined as changing significantly between any two time points under a Poisson model with p below 0.0001. TCR abundances were normalised to the total number of TCRs sequenced per sample and expressed as counts per million. MAIT TCRs were defined by TRAV1-2 paired with TRAJ12, TRAJ20 or TRAJ33, and iNKT TCRs by TRAV10 paired with TRAJ18. VDJdb, accessed 1 November 2021, was searched for CMV, EBV and SARS-CoV-2 annotated TCRs, with TCRs annotated for multiple antigens excluded. Through fastp at Q25 and MiXCR, TCRdb rebuilt clones from the public reads, retaining in-frame beta chains. Rows with a matching CDR3 protein are joined into one entry that keeps the most common DNA and genes. For this entry, the V and J calls and clone size follow TCRdb and not the study's own pipeline. In this sample the table shows roughly 61,000 distinct CDR3 sequences, about 13% of which occur a single time. The ten largest clonotypes hold about a tenth of the sample.

This entry comes from a study of early T cells in non-severe SARS-CoV-2 infection (dated by TCRdb to about 2021). Describing the broader study: Because TCR sequencing was done on bulk RNA from unsorted whole blood, the alpha and beta chains could not be paired. The paper's findings and limits, for the study overall: Matching against VDJdb was skewed toward anti-spike CD8 responses, likely underestimated virus-specific expansions, and missed private and CD4 specificities.

The CDR3 runs 15 amino acids, cysteine and phenylalanine included. The read is trimmed to its CDR3 DNA, 45 bases read in frame from base 1. The V end gives up 4 bases and the J end 2 bases, leaving 6 bases in the junction not matched to a gene. CDR1 SGHRS and CDR2 YFSETQ are derived from the germline V gene. This sequence uses TRBV5-1 and TRBJ2-3; 8 central bases correspond to TRBD2. The receptor comes from an adult who was a healthcare worker with PCR-confirmed SARS-CoV-2 infection or an uninfected control (not recorded which). This specimen was whole blood, taken at baseline. In nucleotide form, the sequence is TGCGCCAGCAGCCAGAAAGCGGGGGCCACAGATACGCAGTATTTT. Translation gives CASSQKAGATDTQYF. Extended through the reference TRBV5-1 and TRBJ2-3 proteins, this CDR3 yields the full variable domain: KAGVTQTPRYLIKTRGQQVTLSCSPISGHRSVSWYQQTPGQGLQFLFEYFSETQRNKGNFPGRFSGRQFSNSRSEMNVSTLELGDSALYLCASSQKAGATDTQYFGPGTRLTVL.